This T cell receptor beta chain was obtained from a study of identifying expanded T cells in peripheral blood. The CDR3 has 13 residues. V gave up 5 bases and J gave up 11 bases; unmatched junction bases: 12. The V gene's germline CDR1 is MNHNY and CDR2 SVGAGI (reference sequence). Some clones are missing from TCRdb's copy, which holds only in-frame ones; the method was immunoSEQ multiplex PCR. The top ten clones hold roughly 14% of a sample with 100,000 or so clones, 88% of them seen once. The source of this sequence is a person aged 18-70 years in good health. The V and J genes are TRBV6-6 and TRBJ2-7; 7 nucleotides agree with TRBD1. Sequenced material: blood. CDR3 DNA sequence: TGTGCCAGCAGTGACACGACAGGGCGAGTAAAGTACTTC. Its translation: CASSDTTGRVKYF.